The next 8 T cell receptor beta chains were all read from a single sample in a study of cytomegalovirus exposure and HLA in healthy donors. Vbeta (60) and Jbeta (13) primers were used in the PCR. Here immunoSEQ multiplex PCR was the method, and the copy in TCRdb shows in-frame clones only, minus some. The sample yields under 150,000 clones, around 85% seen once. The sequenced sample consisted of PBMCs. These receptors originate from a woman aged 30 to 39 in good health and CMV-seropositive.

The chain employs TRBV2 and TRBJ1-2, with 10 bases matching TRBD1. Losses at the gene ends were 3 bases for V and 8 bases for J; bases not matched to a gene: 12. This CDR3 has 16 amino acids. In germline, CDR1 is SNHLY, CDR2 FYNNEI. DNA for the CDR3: TGTGCCAGCAGTGATCCGGGACAGGGGAGCCTCGAAGGCTACACCTTC. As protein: CASSDPGQGSLEGYTF. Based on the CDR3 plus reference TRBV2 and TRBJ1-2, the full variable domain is EPEVTQTPSHQVTQMGQEVILRCVPISNHLYFYWYRQILGQKVEFLVSFYNNEISEKSEIFDDQFSVERPDGSNFTLKIRSTKLEDSAMYFCASSDPGQGSLEGYTFGSGTRLTVV.

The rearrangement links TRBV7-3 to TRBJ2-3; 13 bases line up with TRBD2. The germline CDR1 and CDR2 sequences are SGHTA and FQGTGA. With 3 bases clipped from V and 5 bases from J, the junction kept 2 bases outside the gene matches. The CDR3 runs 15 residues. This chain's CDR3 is CASSLTSGRQDTQYF. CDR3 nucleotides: TGTGCCAGCAGCTTGACTAGCGGGAGGCAAGATACGCAGTATTTT.

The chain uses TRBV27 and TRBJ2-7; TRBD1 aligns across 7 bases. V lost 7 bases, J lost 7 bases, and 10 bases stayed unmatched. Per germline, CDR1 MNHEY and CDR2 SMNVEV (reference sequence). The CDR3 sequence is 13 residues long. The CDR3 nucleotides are TGTGCCAGCACTTCCCGACAGGGTGGGGAGCAGTACTTC. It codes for CASTSRQGGEQYF.

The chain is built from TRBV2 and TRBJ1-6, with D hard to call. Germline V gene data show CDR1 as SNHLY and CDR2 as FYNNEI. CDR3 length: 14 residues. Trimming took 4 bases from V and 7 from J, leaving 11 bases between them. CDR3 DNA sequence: TGTGCCAGCAGTGCATCAGGAAGGAATTCACCCCTCCACTTT. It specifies CASSASGRNSPLHF.

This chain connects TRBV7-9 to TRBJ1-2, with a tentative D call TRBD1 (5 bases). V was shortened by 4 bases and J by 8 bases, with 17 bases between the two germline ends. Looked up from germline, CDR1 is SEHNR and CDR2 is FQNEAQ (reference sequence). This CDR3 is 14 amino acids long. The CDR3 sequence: CASSSADRTGGYTF. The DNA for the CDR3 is TGTGCCAGCAGCTCGGCCGACAGAACTGGGGGCTACACCTTC.

In DNA form, the CDR3 reads TGTGCCAGCAGCTTCCCGGTCTCCTACGAGCAGTACTTC. Protein: CASSFPVSYEQYF. The V call is TRBV7-2, the J call TRBJ2-7; no reliable D call. Between the trimmed V and J ends, which lost 3 bases and 0 bases, there was a span of 6 bases. The germline gives CDR1 SGHTA, CDR2 FQGNSA. The CDR3 is 13 amino acids.

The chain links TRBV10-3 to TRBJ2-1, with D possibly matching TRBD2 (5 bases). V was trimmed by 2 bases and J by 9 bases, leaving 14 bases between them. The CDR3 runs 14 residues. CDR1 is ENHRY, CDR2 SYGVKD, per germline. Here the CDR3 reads CAISEGGLVGEQFF. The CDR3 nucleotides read TGTGCCATCAGTGAGGGCGGGCTAGTGGGTGAGCAGTTCTTC.

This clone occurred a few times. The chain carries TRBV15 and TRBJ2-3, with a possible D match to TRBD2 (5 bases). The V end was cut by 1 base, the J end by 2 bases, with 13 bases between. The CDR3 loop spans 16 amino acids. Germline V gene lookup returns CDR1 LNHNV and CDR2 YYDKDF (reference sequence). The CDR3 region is CATSRGASPHTDTQYF. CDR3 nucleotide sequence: TGTGCCACCAGCAGAGGGGCTAGCCCACACACAGATACGCAGTATTTT.